This TCR beta chain was identified during a study of response to subunit inactivated influenza vaccine. The CDR3 consists of 14 residues. Germline V gene data show CDR1 as MNHEY and CDR2 as SVGEGT. V was trimmed by 5 bases and J by 4 bases, leaving 15 bases between them. TCRdb re-called the RT-PCR reads with MiXCR, one entry per CDR3 protein. Of approximately 530,000 distinct CDR3 sequences listed, around 8% were seen once; the top ten hold roughly 13%. This clonotype was observed at least ten times. The rearrangement joins TRBV6-2 or TRBV6-3 to TRBJ2-7; D not certain. The starting material was PBMCs from blood, obtained less than 30 months after vaccination. The clonotype comes from a man between 50 and 69 years old who received an inactivated influenza vaccine. The chain's CDR3 is CASSLSTVGYEQYF. In DNA form, the CDR3 reads TGTGCCAGCAGTCTCTCGACGGTGGGGTACGAGCAGTACTTC.